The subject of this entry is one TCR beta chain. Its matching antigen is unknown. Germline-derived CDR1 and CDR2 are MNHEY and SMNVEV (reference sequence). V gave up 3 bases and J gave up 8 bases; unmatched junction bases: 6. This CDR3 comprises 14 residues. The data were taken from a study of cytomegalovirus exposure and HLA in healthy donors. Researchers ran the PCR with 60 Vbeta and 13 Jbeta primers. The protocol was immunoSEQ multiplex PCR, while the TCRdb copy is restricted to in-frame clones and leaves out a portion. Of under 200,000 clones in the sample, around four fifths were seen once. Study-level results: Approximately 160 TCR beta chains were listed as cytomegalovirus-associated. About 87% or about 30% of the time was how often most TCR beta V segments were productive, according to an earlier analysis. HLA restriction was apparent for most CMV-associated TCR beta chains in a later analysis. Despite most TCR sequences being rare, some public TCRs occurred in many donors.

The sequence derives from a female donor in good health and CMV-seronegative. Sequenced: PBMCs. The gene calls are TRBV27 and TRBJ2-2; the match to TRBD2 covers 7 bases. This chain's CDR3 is CASSFWTRPGELFF. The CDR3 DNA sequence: TGTGCCAGCAGTTTCTGGACTAGACCTGGGGAGCTGTTTTTT.